Listed below are T cell receptor beta chains from one sample, sequenced in a study of T-cell memory formation after mild COVID-19. TCRdb passed the 5' RACE reads through MiXCR, listing each CDR3 protein once. This sample has a few hundred thousand distinct CDR3 sequences, with roughly 20% found just once. The sequencing input was PBMCs or a T cell subset sorted from them (not recorded which). The origin of the receptors is an adult woman who had mild COVID-19 (a few samples of this study predate the infection). Cell type and time point are not known. The CDR3 runs from the conserved cysteine through the conserved F or W. A D gene is named only where the DNA matches it firmly. Clone size is given for some rows only: seen once, a few or many times, or a class if the clone is expanded.

V gene	J gene	D gene	clone size	CDR3 protein	CDR3 DNA
TRBV5-1	TRBJ2-1	-	few	CASSLITGSSYNEQFF	TGCGCCAGCAGCTTGATAACCGGGAGCTCCTACAATGAGCAGTTCTTC
TRBV14	TRBJ2-5	TRBD1	few	CASSHNRGQETQYF	TGTGCCAGCAGCCATAACAGGGGTCAAGAGACCCAGTACTTC
TRBV5-1	TRBJ1-2	-	few	CASSLDAAYGYTF	TGCGCCAGCAGCTTGGATGCGGCCTATGGCTACACCTTC
TRBV29-1	TRBJ2-5	TRBD2	-	CSVSTGTSGWETQYF	TGCAGCGTTTCTACCGGGACTAGCGGGTGGGAGACCCAGTACTTC
TRBV12-3/TRBV12-4	TRBJ1-1	TRBD1	-	CASAFVTGQGNTEAFF	TGTGCCAGCGCTTTCGTGACTGGACAGGGGAACACTGAAGCTTTCTTT
TRBV7-2	TRBJ1-2	-	few	CASTIDQDLGYTF	TGTGCCAGCACCATAGACCAGGATCTTGGCTACACCTTC
TRBV7-2	TRBJ2-5	TRBD2	-	CASSLHSEGLAGVWETQYF	TGTGCCAGCAGCTTGCACTCCGAGGGACTAGCGGGAGTCTGGGAGACCCAGTACTTC
TRBV4-3	TRBJ2-1	TRBD2	few	CASSQGRLAGVDNEQFF	TGCGCCAGCAGCCAGGGCCGTCTAGCGGGAGTCGACAATGAGCAGTTCTTC
TRBV4-2	TRBJ2-4	-	-	CASSQGGGMIAKNIQYF	TGTGCCAGCAGCCAAGGAGGGGGAATGATAGCCAAAAACATTCAGTACTTC
TRBV20-1	TRBJ2-3	TRBD2	few	CSVPVTSGGTDTQYF	TGCAGTGTCCCGGTCACTAGCGGAGGCACAGATACGCAGTATTTT
TRBV12-3/TRBV12-4	TRBJ2-1	TRBD2	-	CASSPRSGLAGNEQFF	TGTGCCAGCAGCCCTAGGTCAGGACTAGCGGGCAATGAGCAGTTCTTC
TRBV4-3	TRBJ2-6	TRBD1	once	CASSQDPGTGYSGANVLTF	TGCGCCAGCAGCCAAGATCCCGGGACAGGGTACTCTGGGGCCAACGTCCTGACTTTC
TRBV19	TRBJ2-3	TRBD2	-	CASSTGTRSTDTQYF	TGTGCCAGTAGTACAGGGACTAGGAGCACAGATACGCAGTATTTT
TRBV12-3/TRBV12-4	TRBJ1-2	-	-	CASSSGTHNYGYTF	TGTGCCAGCAGTTCAGGGACCCATAACTATGGCTACACCTTC
TRBV7-6	TRBJ2-3	TRBD2	-	CASSLGIRGGTDTQYF	TGTGCCAGCAGCTTGGGAATTCGGGGGGGCACAGATACGCAGTATTTT
TRBV7-8	TRBJ2-2	TRBD2	few	CASRIAGPLAGELFF	TGTGCCAGCAGAATAGCGGGCCCACTGGCCGGGGAGCTGTTTTTT
TRBV5-5	TRBJ2-7	TRBD2	-	CASSLGVSGDTRSYEQYF	TGTGCCAGCAGCTTGGGGGTTAGCGGGGATACCCGCTCCTACGAGCAGTACTTC
TRBV2	TRBJ2-7	-	-	CASSVEQGWAYEQYF	TGTGCCAGCAGTGTTGAACAGGGTTGGGCCTACGAGCAGTACTTC
TRBV2	TRBJ1-5	TRBD1	few	CASSVWGQGGLGNQPQHF	TGTGCCAGCAGTGTCTGGGGACAGGGAGGTTTGGGCAATCAGCCCCAGCATTTT
TRBV19	TRBJ1-3	TRBD1	-	CASRPPGQVFSVSGNTIYF	TGTGCCAGTAGGCCTCCGGGACAGGTCTTTTCGGTTTCTGGAAACACCATATATTTT
TRBV19	TRBJ2-5	TRBD1	-	CASSTGTGVETQYF	TGTGCCAGTAGTACCGGGACAGGGGTAGAGACCCAGTACTTC
TRBV18	TRBJ2-1	-	-	CASSPPGVGVSYNEQFF	TGTGCCAGCTCACCACCGGGAGTGGGAGTCTCCTACAATGAGCAGTTCTTC
TRBV19	TRBJ1-1	-	few	CASTPTGFSEAFF	TGTGCCAGTACCCCTACAGGGTTTAGTGAAGCTTTCTTT
TRBV11-3	TRBJ2-7	TRBD2	-	CASSLNGGSSYEQYF	TGTGCCAGCAGCCTCAACGGGGGGAGCTCCTACGAGCAGTACTTC
TRBV7-2	TRBJ2-3	TRBD2	-	CASSVTSGSYTDTQYF	TGTGCCAGCAGCGTAACTAGCGGGAGTTACACAGATACGCAGTATTTT
TRBV7-6	TRBJ1-1	TRBD1	once	CASSLARGQGASNTEAFF	TGTGCCAGCAGCTTAGCGAGGGGACAGGGGGCTTCGAACACTGAAGCTTTCTTT
TRBV18	TRBJ2-3	-	-	CASSPQQGTDTQYF	TGTGCCAGCTCACCACAACAGGGCACAGATACGCAGTATTTT
TRBV6-5	TRBJ2-1	TRBD1	-	CASTRTGPSYNEQFF	TGTGCCAGCACCAGGACAGGGCCGTCCTACAATGAGCAGTTCTTC
TRBV7-2	TRBJ2-1	TRBD2	many	CASSLTWGGEQFF	TGTGCCAGCAGCTTGACGTGGGGGGGTGAGCAGTTCTTC
TRBV9	TRBJ2-7	TRBD2	-	CASSPEILAGGYEQYF	TGTGCCAGCAGCCCCGAGATACTAGCGGGGGGCTACGAGCAGTACTTC
TRBV18	TRBJ2-7	-	-	CASSRDFSYEQYF	TGTGCCAGCTCCCGGGACTTCTCCTACGAGCAGTACTTC
TRBV19	TRBJ1-2	TRBD1	few	CASRQTLSGGFNYGYTF	TGTGCCAGTAGGCAAACCCTGTCAGGGGGATTTAACTATGGCTACACCTTC
TRBV3-1	TRBJ1-5	TRBD1	-	CATLQLGQGFPLEPQHF	TGTGCCACCCTTCAACTGGGACAGGGGTTTCCCCTGGAGCCCCAGCATTTT
TRBV11-1	TRBJ2-3	-	-	CASSFALTIATDTQYF	TGTGCCAGCAGCTTCGCCTTGACTATTGCCACAGATACGCAGTATTTT
TRBV5-6	TRBJ1-3	TRBD1	-	CASSSLRQGGNTIYF	TGTGCCAGCAGCTCCCTACGACAGGGCGGAAACACCATATATTTT
TRBV7-9	TRBJ2-3	-	few	CASSRRQAEDTQYF	TGTGCCAGCAGCCGCCGACAGGCCGAAGATACGCAGTATTTT
TRBV7-3	TRBJ1-1	TRBD1	-	CASSSWTGGMNEAFF	TGTGCCAGCAGCTCGTGGACAGGGGGCATGAATGAAGCTTTCTTT
TRBV12-3/TRBV12-4	TRBJ2-2	-	-	CASMLAGRAGELFF	TGTGCCAGCATGCTTGCGGGAAGGGCCGGGGAGCTGTTTTTT
TRBV20-1	TRBJ2-5	TRBD2	-	CSATSGGARETQYF	TGCAGTGCAACTAGCGGGGGGGCCCGGGAGACCCAGTACTTC
TRBV5-1	TRBJ2-7	-	-	CASSYASLVGEQYF	TGCGCCAGCAGCTACGCAAGTTTAGTGGGCGAGCAGTACTTC
TRBV6-5	TRBJ1-4	-	-	CASSYGPQGEKLFF	TGTGCCAGCAGTTATGGCCCCCAGGGGGAAAAACTGTTTTTT
TRBV24-1	TRBJ2-1	-	few	CAILDRGRLAVYNEQFF	TGTGCCATCCTCGACAGGGGAAGACTAGCGGTCTACAATGAGCAGTTCTTC
TRBV11-2	TRBJ2-7	TRBD2	-	CASSLGSGSNYEQYF	TGTGCCAGCAGCTTAGGGAGCGGGAGTAACTACGAGCAGTACTTC
TRBV2	TRBJ2-2	-	-	CASSNRTKVALNTGELFF	TGTGCCAGCAGTAACCGGACAAAAGTAGCTTTGAACACCGGGGAGCTGTTTTTT
TRBV25-1	TRBJ1-4	-	many	CASSRREGDEKLFF	TGTGCCAGCAGTAGAAGAGAGGGGGATGAAAAACTGTTTTTT
TRBV5-6	TRBJ1-1	-	few	CASSYLDTEAFF	TGTGCCAGCAGCTATCTCGACACTGAAGCTTTCTTT
TRBV6-5	TRBJ1-3	-	-	CASSYGSSGLLSGNTIYF	TGTGCCAGCAGTTACGGGTCTTCGGGGCTTCTCTCTGGAAACACCATATATTTT
TRBV20-1	TRBJ2-2	-	-	CSARDPEANTGELFF	TGCAGTGCTAGAGATCCGGAGGCGAACACCGGGGAGCTGTTTTTT